This is a list of T cell receptor beta chains from one sample in a study of T cell changes during pregnancy in multiple sclerosis. The data were produced by immunoSEQ multiplex PCR, yet TCRdb's version contains in-frame clones alone and is incomplete. This table holds around 40,000 clones, 85% to 95% found once. The sample in question was CD4+ T cells from peripheral blood mononuclear cells, obtained in the second trimester of pregnancy. These receptors were collected from a female donor with multiple sclerosis, enrolled in a pregnancy study. The CDR3 runs from the conserved cysteine through the conserved F or W. D genes are given only for firm matches. Clone size, where shown, is once, few, many, or a class for clones that have expanded.

TRBV13	TRBJ1-1	-	-	TGTGCCAGCAGCTTACAGGGGAACACTGAAGCTTTCTTT	CASSLQGNTEAFF
TRBV29-1	TRBJ1-2	-	-	TGCAGCGTTGGGGCAGTCCTCTATGGCTACACCTTC	CSVGAVLYGYTF
TRBV11-1	TRBJ2-1	-	-	TGTGCCAGCAGCTTAATCAGTTCCAGGATCCCGTCCTACAATGAGCAGTTCTTC	CASSLISSRIPSYNEQFF
TRBV9	TRBJ2-5	-	-	TGTGCCAGCAGCGTAGGGGACTTAGAAGAGACCCAGTACTTC	CASSVGDLEETQYF
TRBV19	TRBJ1-1	few	-	TGTGCCAGTAGTATAATGGGGGGTATCGGCGCTTTCTTT	CASSIMGGIGAFF
TRBV11-3	TRBJ2-1	-	-	TGTGCCAGCAGCTTAGAACAGGGCGGGAGTAGCTCCTACAATGAGCAGTTCTTC	CASSLEQGGSSSYNEQFF
TRBV7-2	TRBJ1-2	-	TRBD1	TGTGCCAGCAGCTCCCAAGGGACCGGGACAGGGATCGGCTACACCTTC	CASSSQGTGTGIGYTF
TRBV5-1	TRBJ1-2	-	TRBD1	TGCGCCAGCAGCTTCACCGGGACAGGGAGTGGCTACACCTTC	CASSFTGTGSGYTF
TRBV7-2	TRBJ1-2	-	TRBD1	TGTGCCAGCAGCTTAGTTTTACAGGGGGGCTATGGCTACACCTTC	CASSLVLQGGYGYTF
TRBV19	TRBJ1-5	few	TRBD1	TGTGCCAGTAGTATACTAGGACAGGGGCTGGGTCAGCCCCAGCATTTT	CASSILGQGLGQPQHF
TRBV5-8	TRBJ1-2	-	TRBD1	TGTGCCAGCAGCTCCCGGGACAGGAGAAACGATGGCTACACCTTC	CASSSRDRRNDGYTF
TRBV4-2	TRBJ1-2	-	TRBD1	TGTGCCAGCAGCCCAGGACAGGGGGCGAGGGACTATGGCTACACCTTC	CASSPGQGARDYGYTF
TRBV4-2	TRBJ2-1	-	-	TGTGCCAGCAGCCAAGATTATGGGGGGTCCTTCTACAATGAGCAGTTCTTC	CASSQDYGGSFYNEQFF
TRBV4-3	TRBJ1-2	-	TRBD1	TGCGCCAGCAGCCACGAGCGAGACAGGGCGGTCTATGGCTACACCTTC	CASSHERDRAVYGYTF
TRBV5-1	TRBJ2-3	-	-	TGCGCCAGCAGCGTGGGACAAGGTTTAAGTTTGGATACGCAGTATTTT	CASSVGQGLSLDTQYF
TRBV5-1	TRBJ2-5	-	TRBD2	TGCGCCAGCAGACAGGATGGGACTACCGAAGAGACCCAGTACTTC	CASRQDGTTEETQYF
TRBV19	TRBJ1-5	-	TRBD1	TGTGCCAGTAAAACCCGGGACAGGGTATTCCCGGATCGTCAGCCCCAGCATTTT	CASKTRDRVFPDRQPQHF
TRBV29-1	TRBJ1-1	once	-	TGCAGCGTTGAATTAACAGAGAACACTGAAGCTTTCTTT	CSVELTENTEAFF
TRBV19	TRBJ1-5	-	TRBD1	TGTGCCAGTAGCCGTACAGGGGGTGGCGATCAGCCCCAGCATTTT	CASSRTGGGDQPQHF
TRBV7-2	TRBJ2-5	-	-	TGTGCCAGCAGCCAACAGGGCCGAACGGAGACCCAGTACTTC	CASSQQGRTETQYF
TRBV30	TRBJ2-7	once	TRBD2	TGTGCCTGGAGTGAGGCTAGCGGGTTCTACGAGCAGTACTTC	CAWSEASGFYEQYF
TRBV18	TRBJ1-1	-	TRBD1	TGTGCCAGCTCACCAAGGGGGCCCGAAGCTTTCTTT	CASSPRGPEAFF
TRBV18	TRBJ1-3	-	-	TGTGCCAGCTCACCACCGGCAGGGATGGATGGCACCACATATTTT	CASSPPAGMDGTTYF